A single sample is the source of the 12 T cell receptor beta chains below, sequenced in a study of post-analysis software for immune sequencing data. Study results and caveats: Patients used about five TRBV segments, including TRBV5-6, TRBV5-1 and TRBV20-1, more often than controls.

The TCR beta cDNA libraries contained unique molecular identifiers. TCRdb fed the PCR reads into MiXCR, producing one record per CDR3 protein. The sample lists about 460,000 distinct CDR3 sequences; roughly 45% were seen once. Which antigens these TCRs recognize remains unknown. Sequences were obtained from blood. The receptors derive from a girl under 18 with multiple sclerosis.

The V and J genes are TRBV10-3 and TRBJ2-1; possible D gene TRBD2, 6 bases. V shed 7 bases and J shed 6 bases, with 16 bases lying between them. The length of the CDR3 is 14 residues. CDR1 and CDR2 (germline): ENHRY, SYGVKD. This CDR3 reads CAIKINSGGNEQFF. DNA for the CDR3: TGTGCCATCAAAATCAATAGCGGAGGCAATGAGCAGTTCTTC.

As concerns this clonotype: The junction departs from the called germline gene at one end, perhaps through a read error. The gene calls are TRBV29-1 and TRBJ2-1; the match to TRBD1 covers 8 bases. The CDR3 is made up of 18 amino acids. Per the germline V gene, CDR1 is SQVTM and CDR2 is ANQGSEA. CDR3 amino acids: CGVEDRDWVGTDNNEQFF. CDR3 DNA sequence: TGCGGCGTTGAGGACAGGGATTGGGTCGGGACGGACAACAATGAGCAGTTCTTC.

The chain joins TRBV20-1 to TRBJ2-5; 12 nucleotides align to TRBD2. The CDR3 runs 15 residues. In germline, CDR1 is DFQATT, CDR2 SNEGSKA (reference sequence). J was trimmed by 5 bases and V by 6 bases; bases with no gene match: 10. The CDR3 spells CSANGLAGFRETQYF. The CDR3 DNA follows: TGCAGTGCGAACGGACTAGCGGGATTTCGGGAGACCCAGTACTTC.

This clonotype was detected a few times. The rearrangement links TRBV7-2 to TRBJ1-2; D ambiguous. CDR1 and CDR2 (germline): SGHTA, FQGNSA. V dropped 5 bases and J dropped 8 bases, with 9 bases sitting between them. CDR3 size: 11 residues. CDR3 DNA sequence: TGTGCCAGCAGCCTTTTGAACGGCTACACCTTC. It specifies CASSLLNGYTF. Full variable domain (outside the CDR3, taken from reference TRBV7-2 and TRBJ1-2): GAGVSQSPSNKVTEKGKDVELRCDPISGHTALYWYRQSLGQGLEFLIYFQGNSAPDKSGLPSDRFSAERTGGSVSTLTIQRTQQEDSAVYLCASSLLNGYTFGSGTRLTVV.

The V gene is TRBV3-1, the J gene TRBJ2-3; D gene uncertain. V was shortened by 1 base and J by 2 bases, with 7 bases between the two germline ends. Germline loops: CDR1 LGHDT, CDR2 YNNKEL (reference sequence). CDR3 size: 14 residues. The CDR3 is CASSQGPITDTQYF. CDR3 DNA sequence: TGTGCCAGCAGCCAAGGTCCCATCACAGATACGCAGTATTTT.

The CDR3 sequence: CATSTRQGGASYEQYF. The CDR3, as DNA: TGTGCCACCAGCACCAGACAGGGGGGGGCTTCCTACGAGCAGTACTTC. The chain has TRBV15 and TRBJ2-7, with 9 nucleotides matching TRBD1. From germline, CDR1 is LNHNV and CDR2 YYDKDF (reference sequence). J gave up 1 base and V 4 bases, and 8 bases lay outside the gene matches. The CDR3 is 16 amino acids.

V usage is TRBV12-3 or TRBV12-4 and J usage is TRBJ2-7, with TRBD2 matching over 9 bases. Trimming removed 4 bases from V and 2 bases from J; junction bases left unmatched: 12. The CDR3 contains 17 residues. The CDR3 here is CASSSLGSGRSTYEQYF. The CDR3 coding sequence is TGTGCCAGCAGTTCCCTTGGGAGCGGGAGGTCTACCTACGAGCAGTACTTC.

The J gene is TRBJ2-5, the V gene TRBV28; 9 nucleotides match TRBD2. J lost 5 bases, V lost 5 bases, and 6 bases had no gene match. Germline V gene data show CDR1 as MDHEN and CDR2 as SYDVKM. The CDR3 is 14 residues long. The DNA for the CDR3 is TGTGCCAGCAGTACCTTAGCGGGAGAGGAGACCCAGTACTTC. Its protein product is CASSTLAGEETQYF.

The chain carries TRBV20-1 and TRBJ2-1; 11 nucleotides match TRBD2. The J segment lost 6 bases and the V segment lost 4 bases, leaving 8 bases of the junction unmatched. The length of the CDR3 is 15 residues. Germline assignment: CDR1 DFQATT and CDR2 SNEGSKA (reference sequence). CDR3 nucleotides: TGCAGTGCTATACATAGCGGGAGGGCGGGCAATGAGCAGTTCTTC. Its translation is CSAIHSGRAGNEQFF.

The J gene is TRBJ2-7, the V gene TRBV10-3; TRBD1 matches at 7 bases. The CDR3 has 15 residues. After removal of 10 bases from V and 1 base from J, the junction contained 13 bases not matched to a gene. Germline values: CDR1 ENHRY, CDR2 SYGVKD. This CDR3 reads CATTQSPGGSYEQYF. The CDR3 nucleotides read TGTGCCACCACCCAAAGCCCAGGGGGTTCCTACGAGCAGTACTTC.

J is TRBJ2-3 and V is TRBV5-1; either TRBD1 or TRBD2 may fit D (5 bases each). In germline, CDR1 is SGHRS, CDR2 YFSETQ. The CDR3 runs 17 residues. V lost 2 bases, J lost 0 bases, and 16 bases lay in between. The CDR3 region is CASSFLGRAPSTDTQYF. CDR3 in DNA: TGCGCCAGCAGCTTTTTGGGGCGGGCACCTAGCACAGATACGCAGTATTTT.

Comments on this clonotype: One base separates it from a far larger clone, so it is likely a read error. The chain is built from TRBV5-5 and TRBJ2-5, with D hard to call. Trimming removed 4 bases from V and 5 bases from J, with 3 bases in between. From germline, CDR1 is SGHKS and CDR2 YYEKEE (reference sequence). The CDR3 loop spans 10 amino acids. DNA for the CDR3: TGTGCCAGCAGCCATGAGACCCAGTACTTC. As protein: CASSHETQYF.